Below, 15 T cell receptor beta chains from the same sample are listed, as sequenced in a study of neurological immune-mediated disorders. One entry per CDR3 protein results from TCRdb running MiXCR on the 5' RACE reads. This sample has 110,000 or so distinct CDR3 sequences; roughly 3.4% occur once, and the top ten carry 1.3%. Sequences were obtained from PBMCs. The receptor source for this set is a woman aged 30 to 39 with multiple sclerosis.

This clonotype appeared many times. CDR3 residues: CASSLEGQGRQPQHF. CDR3 nucleotide sequence: TGCGCCAGCAGCTTGGAGGGACAGGGGCGACAGCCCCAGCATTTT. This chain joins TRBV5-1 and TRBJ1-5; the match to TRBD1 covers 10 bases. V was pared by 0 bases and J by 7 bases, with 4 bases of the junction left unmatched. Germline values: CDR1 SGHRS, CDR2 YFSETQ. CDR3 length equals 15 residues.

This clonotype was found many times. This sequence joins TRBV4-1 and TRBJ2-7, with D hard to call. Germline values: CDR1 MGHRA, CDR2 YSYEKL. This CDR3 is built from 16 residues. The V and J ends lost 4 bases and 0 bases respectively, with 16 bases between them. The chain's CDR3 is CASSPMARRSSYEQYF. The CDR3 DNA sequence: TGCGCCAGCAGCCCCATGGCACGGCGTAGCTCCTACGAGCAGTACTTC.

This clonotype was seen once. The CDR3 reads CASSVDVGSEQYF. CDR3 nucleotides: TGTGCCAGCAGCGTAGACGTCGGGAGCGAGCAGTACTTC. The chain recombines TRBV9 with TRBJ2-7; TRBD2 is a possible D gene (6 bases). Germline CDR1 SGDLS, CDR2 YYNGEE. The CDR3 length is 13 residues. Trimming removed 0 bases at V and 6 bases at J, with 10 bases between.

This clonotype was observed at least ten times. This rearrangement joins TRBV4-1 to TRBJ1-2; TRBD1 is a possible D gene (5 bases). Germline CDR1 and CDR2: MGHRA and YSYEKL. Trimming left V 1 base short and J 6 bases short, with 15 bases between. The CDR3 covers 15 residues. The CDR3 region is CASSQVGVGGDGYTF. DNA of the CDR3: TGCGCCAGCAGCCAAGTGGGAGTGGGGGGTGATGGCTACACCTTC.

This clonotype was seen many times. V gene TRBV7-8 combines with J gene TRBJ2-1; D tentatively reads TRBD1 or TRBD2 (5 bases each). The CDR3 has 12 residues. Germline-derived CDR1 and CDR2 are SGHVS and FQNEAQ. Trimming took 1 base from V and 12 from J, leaving 10 bases between them. The CDR3 region is CASSLVGELQFF. The CDR3 nucleotides are TGTGCCAGCAGCTTAGTGGGGGAATTGCAGTTCTTC. The full variable domain, with the rest looked up from reference TRBV7-8 and TRBJ2-1, is GAGVSQSPRYKVAKRGQDVALRCDPISGHVSLFWYQQALGQGPEFLTYFQNEAQLDKSGLPSDRFFAERPEGSVSTLKIQRTQQEDSAVYLCASSLVGELQFFGPGTRLTVL.

In regard to this clonotype: This may arise from a read error, as a much more abundant clone is one base away. This chain uses TRBV14 with TRBJ1-1, with TRBD1 matching 10 bases. Germline V gives CDR1 SGHDN, CDR2 FVKESK. The CDR3 consists of 13 residues. In DNA form, the CDR3 reads TGTGTCAGCAGCCGGCTGGGACAGGGGAGAGCTTTCTTT. This gives the protein CVSSRLGQGRAFF.

Notes on this clonotype: It may be a read error: a sequence one base away is much more abundant. The chain is built from TRBV12-3 or TRBV12-4 and TRBJ2-7; 8 bases agree with TRBD2. CDR3 length equals 16 residues. CDR3 amino acids: CANSEGFRGGSYEQYF. The CDR3 nucleotides are TGTGCCAACAGTGAGGGATTTCGGGGGGGGTCCTACGAGCAGTACTTC.

This clonotype was counted many times. The V gene is TRBV11-2, the J gene TRBJ2-1, with TRBD2 as a possible D gene (5 bases). V was trimmed by 5 bases and J by 0 bases, leaving 17 bases between them. Germline lookup yields CDR1 SGHAT and CDR2 FQNNGV. This CDR3 comprises 17 residues. This CDR3 is CASSRPLLGSSYNEQFF. In nucleotides, the CDR3 is TGTGCCAGCAGCCGCCCCCTCCTTGGGAGCTCCTACAATGAGCAGTTCTTC.

This clonotype was counted at least ten times. This chain links TRBV20-1 with TRBJ2-5, with D maybe TRBD1 (6 bases). The germline V gene encodes CDR1 DFQATT and CDR2 SNEGSKA (reference sequence). The CDR3 has 16 residues. The V end was cut by 6 bases, the J end by 0 bases, with 20 bases between. In DNA, the CDR3 is TGCAGTGCACCCCATTCGGGACATTCGTACCAAGAGACCCAGTACTTC. It yields the protein CSAPHSGHSYQETQYF.

In this sample, this clonotype turned up many times. The V gene is TRBV7-2, the J gene TRBJ1-5; perhaps TRBD1 as D (5 bases). CDR3 length equals 15 residues. Germline V lookup: CDR1 SGHTA, CDR2 FQGNSA. The germline V and J ends were trimmed by 3 bases and 6 bases, with 15 bases remaining between them. The CDR3 sequence: CASSFGTSGGQPQHF. The DNA of the CDR3 is TGTGCCAGCAGCTTCGGGACCTCGGGGGGTCAGCCCCAGCATTTT.

This clonotype occurred many times. This chain uses TRBV7-2 with TRBJ2-1; 10 bases are shared with TRBD1. This CDR3 is 18 amino acids long. CDR1 is SGHTA, CDR2 FQGNSA, per germline. J lost 1 base, V lost 6 bases, and 12 bases had no gene match. The CDR3 here is CASRGQGSGWGSYNEQFF. As DNA, the CDR3 is TGTGCCAGCAGGGGACAGGGGTCGGGTTGGGGATCCTACAATGAGCAGTTCTTC.

This clonotype came up many times. This chain connects TRBV5-1 to TRBJ2-1, with 9 bases lining up with TRBD1. The V gene's germline CDR1 is SGHRS and CDR2 YFSETQ. The trim removed 4 bases at V and 8 bases at J, leaving 7 bases unmatched. The CDR3 has 14 amino acids. DNA of the CDR3: TGCGCCAGCAGCCTGGGACAGGGTTTTGATGAGCAGTTCTTC. This gives the protein CASSLGQGFDEQFF. Full variable domain (outside the CDR3, taken from reference TRBV5-1 and TRBJ2-1): KAGVTQTPRYLIKTRGQQVTLSCSPISGHRSVSWYQQTPGQGLQFLFEYFSETQRNKGNFPGRFSGRQFSNSRSEMNVSTLELGDSALYLCASSLGQGFDEQFFGPGTRLTVL.

This clonotype has ten or more counts. J is TRBJ2-1 and V is TRBV28, with 9 nucleotides matching TRBD1. The CDR3 consists of 15 residues. Trimming took 8 bases from V and 8 from J; bases not matched to a gene: 13. Germline values: CDR1 MDHEN, CDR2 SYDVKM. The CDR3 is CASLAFNRGLDEQFF. In DNA, the CDR3 is TGTGCCAGCCTCGCGTTTAACAGGGGGCTCGATGAGCAGTTCTTC.

This clonotype was recorded many times. The chain uses TRBV20-1 and TRBJ1-6; a possible D gene is TRBD1 (5 bases). CDR1 and CDR2 from the germline V gene are DFQATT and SNEGSKA (reference sequence). Trimming pared 5 bases from V and 8 bases from J, leaving 13 bases between. The CDR3 loop spans 13 amino acids. The CDR3 protein is CSASWDGDSPLHF. The CDR3 coding sequence is TGCAGTGCTTCCTGGGACGGCGATTCACCCCTCCACTTT.

This clonotype appeared many times. J is TRBJ1-1 and V is TRBV5-8; D is ambiguous. The CDR3 loop spans 13 amino acids. Germline assignment: CDR1 SGHTS and CDR2 YDEGEE. Trimming removed 2 bases at V and 1 base at J, with 6 bases between. CDR3 sequence (DNA): TGTGCCAGCAGCTTATTGGAGAACACTGAAGCTTTCTTT. Residues: CASSLLENTEAFF. The complete variable domain, with remaining parts taken from reference TRBV5-8 and TRBJ1-1, reads EAGVTQSPTHLIKTRGQQATLRCSPISGHTSVYWYQQALGLGLQFLLWYDEGEERNRGNFPPRFSGRQFPNYSSELNVNALELEDSALYLCASSLLENTEAFFGQGTRLTVV.